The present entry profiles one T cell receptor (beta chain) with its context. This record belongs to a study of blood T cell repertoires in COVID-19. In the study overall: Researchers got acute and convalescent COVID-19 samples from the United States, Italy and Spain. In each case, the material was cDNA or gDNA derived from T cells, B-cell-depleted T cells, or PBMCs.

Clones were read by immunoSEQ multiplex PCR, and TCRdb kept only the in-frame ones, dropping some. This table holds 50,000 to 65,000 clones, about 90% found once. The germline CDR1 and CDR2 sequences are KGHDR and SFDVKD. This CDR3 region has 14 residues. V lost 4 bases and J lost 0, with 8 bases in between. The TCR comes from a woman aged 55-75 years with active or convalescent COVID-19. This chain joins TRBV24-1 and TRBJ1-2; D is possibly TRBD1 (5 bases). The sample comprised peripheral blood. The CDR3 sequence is CATSDLTANYGYTF. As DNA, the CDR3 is TGTGCCACCAGTGACCTGACAGCTAACTATGGCTACACCTTC.